This T cell receptor beta chain is from a study of control samples from healthy donors and cancer patients. This clone was seen a few times. This CDR3 has 14 residues. From germline, CDR1 is MNHEY and CDR2 SMNVEV (reference sequence). With 6 bases clipped from V and 5 bases from J, the junction kept 7 bases outside the gene matches. Only in-frame clones appear in the TCRdb table, and some are missing; sequencing was by immunoSEQ multiplex PCR. The data show 100,000 to 150,000 clones, roughly 91% seen once. Sequencing input: PBMCs. The chain joins TRBV27 to TRBJ2-5, with TRBD1 matching over 9 bases. The clonotype comes from a man in his fifties with head and neck cancer. CDR3 DNA sequence: TGTGCCAGCAGGTTACAGGGGGCTGGGGAGACCCAGTACTTC. It encodes CASRLQGAGETQYF.